This T cell receptor beta chain was sequenced for a study of blood T cells in healthy people across ages. Using a J-beta primer mix together with a sample-barcoded 5' primer, a second PCR was run for 7 to 11 cycles. Via MiXCR, TCRdb re-called the 5' RACE reads, giving one row per CDR3 protein. The sample shows about 1,400,000 distinct CDR3 sequences, around two fifths of them seen only once. Every donor gave 8 to 10 milliliters of peripheral blood. V was clipped by 7 bases and J by 2 bases, with 15 bases between them. CDR3 length: 14 amino acids. Sample: blood. The chain carries TRBV12-3 or TRBV12-4 and TRBJ2-7, with D perhaps matching TRBD1 or TRBD2 (5 bases each). The receptor was derived from a young woman in good health. CDR3 loop: CASTLGDSPYEQYF. In nucleotides, the CDR3 is TGTGCCAGCACCTTGGGAGACAGCCCCTACGAGCAGTACTTC.